This T cell receptor (beta chain) was retrieved from a study of blood T cell repertoires in COVID-19. Study context: Acute and convalescent COVID-19 samples came from the United States, Italy and Spain. T cells, B-cell-depleted T cells, or PBMCs supplied cDNA or gDNA.

Under the authors' procedure: Nucleated cell counts were estimated from reference gene primer amplification. Clones were sequenced by immunoSEQ multiplex PCR, and TCRdb holds only the in-frame ones, with some missing. The DNA was the basis for D and trimming; V, J and clone size are from that table. The table includes about 210,000 clones, around 81% detected once. The CDR3 contains 15 residues. The ends were cut back, 0 bases at V and 5 bases at J, with 9 bases in the middle. Germline-derived CDR1 and CDR2 are SGDLS and YYNGEE. V gene TRBV9 combines with J gene TRBJ1-6; the D gene is possibly TRBD1 (5 bases). The sequence was collected from a human donor in a cohort sampled during active COVID-19. The sample was peripheral blood. The CDR3 region has the DNA TGTGCCAGCAGCGTAGGGCACAGGAATAATTCACCCCTCCACTTT. It is translated as CASSVGHRNNSPLHF.